This entry lists 28 T cell receptor beta chains sequenced from one sample in a study of blood T cell repertoires in COVID-19. The data were produced by immunoSEQ multiplex PCR, yet TCRdb's version contains in-frame clones alone and is incomplete. The sample contains approximately 210,000 clones, 94% of which appear only once. Sequenced material: peripheral blood. These TCRs come from a man aged 30 to 39 with COVID-19, enrolled during active disease.

The chain combines TRBV5-1 with TRBJ1-5; TRBD1 might be the D (6 bases). The germline gives CDR1 SGHRS, CDR2 YFSETQ. Trimming stripped 0 bases from V and 4 bases from J, with 11 bases between. The CDR3 covers 15 residues. CDR3 in DNA: TGCGCCAGCAGCTTGGGTGGGCAGGGGAATCAGCCCCAGCATTTT. Translated: CASSLGGQGNQPQHF.

This chain connects TRBV5-1 to TRBJ2-7; D is possibly TRBD2 (6 bases). Trimming shortened V by 5 bases and J by 2 bases, and 8 bases separated the two germline ends. There are 12 residues in the CDR3. From germline, CDR1 is SGHRS and CDR2 YFSETQ. The CDR3 spells CASSRGTYEQYF. In DNA, the CDR3 is TGCGCCAGCAGTCGGGGGACCTACGAGCAGTACTTC. The whole variable domain, remainder taken from reference TRBV5-1 and TRBJ2-7, is KAGVTQTPRYLIKTRGQQVTLSCSPISGHRSVSWYQQTPGQGLQFLFEYFSETQRNKGNFPGRFSGRQFSNSRSEMNVSTLELGDSALYLCASSRGTYEQYFGPGTRLTVT.

This chain joins TRBV7-9 and TRBJ1-6, with 7 bases matching TRBD1. The trim removed 3 bases at V and 10 bases at J, leaving 9 bases unmatched. CDR3 size: 15 residues. CDR1 and CDR2 from the germline V gene are SEHNR and FQNEAQ (reference sequence). CDR3 protein: CASSFVTGPGSPLHF. The CDR3 coding sequence is TGTGCCAGCAGCTTCGTGACAGGGCCGGGGTCACCCCTCCACTTT.

The V call is TRBV6-5, the J call TRBJ2-3; the D is unclear. Germline assignment: CDR1 MNHEY and CDR2 SVGAGI. Trimming cost V 2 bases and J 0 bases, with 3 bases left between them. This CDR3 is 13 amino acids long. The DNA for the CDR3 is TGTGCCAGCAGTTACGCGAGCACAGATACGCAGTATTTT. It translates to CASSYASTDTQYF.

The CDR3, as DNA: TGCGCCAGCAGCTTGGCGGACAGAGGGGACACTGAAGCTTTCTTT. Translated: CASSLADRGDTEAFF. This chain uses TRBV5-1 with TRBJ1-1; a weak D match, TRBD1 (6 bases). The CDR3 runs to 15 residues. Trimming removed 0 bases from V and 3 bases from J, with 12 bases in between. The V gene's germline CDR1 is SGHRS and CDR2 YFSETQ.

Details on this clone: The sample carries other DNA sequences with the same CDR3. This chain connects TRBV5-1 to TRBJ1-3, with D unresolved. CDR3 length: 15 residues. Trimming took off 0 bases at V and 0 bases at J, with 7 bases between the two ends. The germline V gene has CDR1 SGHRS and CDR2 YFSETQ. In nucleotides, the CDR3 is TGCGCCAGCAGCTTGGGCGGAAGCTCTGGAAACACCATATATTTT. Amino acids: CASSLGGSSGNTIYF.

J is TRBJ1-5 and V is TRBV10-3; no reliable D call. The germline V gene has CDR1 ENHRY and CDR2 SYGVKD. The CDR3 is 16 residues long. The V end was cut by 0 bases, the J end by 0 bases, with 9 bases between. As DNA, the CDR3 is TGTGCCATCAGTGAGTCCGGATACTATAGCAATCAGCCCCAGCATTTT. It is translated as CAISESGYYSNQPQHF.

J is TRBJ1-5 and V is TRBV5-5, with a possible D match to TRBD1 (5 bases). Germline V gene sequence: CDR1 SGHKS, CDR2 YYEKEE (reference sequence). This CDR3 has 16 residues. Trimming pared 4 bases from V and 1 base from J, leaving 15 bases between. The CDR3 protein is CASSQTGGVSNQPQHF. The CDR3 DNA reads as TGTGCCAGCAGCCAGACCGGGGGGGTGAGCAATCAGCCCCAGCATTTT.

The chain combines TRBV9 with TRBJ1-1, with D tentatively TRBD1 (5 bases). V lost 3 bases to trimming and J lost 3 bases, with 9 bases between them. This CDR3 has 13 amino acids. Germline values: CDR1 SGDLS, CDR2 YYNGEE. The CDR3 region is CASSAPGYTEAFF. In nucleotides, the CDR3 is TGTGCCAGCAGCGCCCCAGGGTACACTGAAGCTTTCTTT.

In its sample, this clone was seen once. The genes are TRBV6-5 and TRBJ2-2; D gene uncertain. V dropped 6 bases and J dropped 5 bases, with 13 bases sitting between them. CDR3 length: 14 amino acids. The V gene's germline CDR1 is MNHEY and CDR2 SVGAGI. The CDR3 sequence is CASSDPFRTGELFF. The CDR3 DNA sequence: TGTGCCAGCAGCGATCCTTTCCGGACCGGGGAGCTGTTTTTT.

V usage is TRBV11-2 and J usage is TRBJ2-2; 9 bases map to TRBD2. CDR1 and CDR2 (germline): SGHAT, FQNNGV. V shed 8 bases and J 2 bases; nucleotides not matched to a gene: 15. This CDR3 is 18 amino acids long. CDR3 DNA: TGTGCCAGCCGCAGGGGGTTTATAGCGGGGGACAACACCGGGGAGCTGTTTTTT. It is translated as CASRRGFIAGDNTGELFF.

Only one count was recorded for this clone. The chain joins TRBV5-6 to TRBJ1-4; TRBD1 matches at 10 bases. The V and J ends lost 3 bases and 5 bases, in that order; junction bases with no gene match: 1. The CDR3 has 14 residues. Germline V lookup: CDR1 SGHDT, CDR2 YYEEEE. The CDR3 nucleotides read TGTGCCAGCAGCTGGACAGGGGGGAATGAAAAACTGTTTTTT. This encodes CASSWTGGNEKLFF. Filled out from reference TRBV5-6 and TRBJ1-4, the complete variable domain reads DAGVTQSPTHLIKTRGQQVTLRCSPKSGHDTVSWYQQALGQGPQFIFQYYEEEERQRGNFPDRFSGHQFPNYSSELNVNALLLGDSALYLCASSWTGGNEKLFFGSGTQLSVL.

This chain connects TRBV11-2 to TRBJ2-5; 9 nucleotides align to TRBD1. CDR1 and CDR2 from the germline V gene are SGHAT and FQNNGV. CDR3 length equals 15 residues. V shed 5 bases, J shed 4 bases, and the junction held 8 bases outside the gene matches. The CDR3 bases are TGTGCCAGCAGCCCCGGCGGGACAGGGCTAGAGACCCAGTACTTC. The encoded protein is CASSPGGTGLETQYF. Filled out from reference TRBV11-2 and TRBJ2-5, the complete variable domain reads EAGVAQSPRYKIIEKRQSVAFWCNPISGHATLYWYQQILGQGPKLLIQFQNNGVVDDSQLPKDRFSAERLKGVDSTLKIQPAKLEDSAVYLCASSPGGTGLETQYFGPGTRLLVL.

This sequence joins TRBV6-1 and TRBJ1-3; TRBD1 is a possible D gene (6 bases). V was cut by 4 bases and J by 0 bases, with 13 bases left in between. The CDR3 is 16 amino acids. The V gene's germline CDR1 is MNHNS and CDR2 SASEGT. CDR3 DNA: TGTGCCAGCAGTGCTGGGGGCCAGAGCTCTGGAAACACCATATATTTT. It specifies CASSAGGQSSGNTIYF.

The chain links TRBV7-2 to TRBJ1-1, with no clear D. CDR1 and CDR2 from the germline V gene are SGHTA and FQGNSA. Trimming took off 5 bases at V and 1 base at J, with 8 bases between the two ends. This CDR3 has 13 residues. In DNA, the CDR3 is TGTGCCAGCAGCGCGGATGGGAACACTGAAGCTTTCTTT. Protein sequence: CASSADGNTEAFF.

The chain combines TRBV20-1 with TRBJ2-5, with D possibly being TRBD2 (5 bases). The CDR3 loop spans 15 amino acids. The germline CDR1 and CDR2 sequences are DFQATT and SNEGSKA (reference sequence). Trimming removed 3 bases at V and 9 bases at J, with 23 bases between. In nucleotides, the CDR3 is TGCAGTGCTAGTGTCTCCGCCGAGCGGCCCCCGCCCCAGTACTTC. It translates to CSASVSAERPPPQYF.

This chain links TRBV3-1 (or the pseudogene TRBV3-2) with TRBJ2-3; 12 nucleotides agree with TRBD2. Per germline, CDR1 LGHDT and CDR2 YNNKEL (reference sequence). CDR3 length: 20 amino acids. The V segment lost 3 bases and the J segment 0 bases; nucleotides outside the gene matches: 13. The CDR3, as DNA: TGTGCCAGCAGCCAGCGGGCTAGCGGGGGGGCTATACCAAGCACAGATACGCAGTATTTT. The encoded protein is CASSQRASGGAIPSTDTQYF.

The V and J genes are TRBV5-1 and TRBJ2-1; TRBD2 agrees at 7 bases. This CDR3 spans 15 amino acids. The germline V gene encodes CDR1 SGHRS and CDR2 YFSETQ. J lost 7 bases, V lost 2 bases, and 9 bases had no gene match. The CDR3, as DNA: TGCGCCAGCAGCTTAGGAGGGGAGGGTTTTAATGAGCAGTTCTTC. It codes for CASSLGGEGFNEQFF.

Regarding this clone: One end of the junction does not line up with germline, which may come from a read error. The chain couples TRBV20-1 to TRBJ1-4; 11 nucleotides line up with TRBD1. This CDR3 is 11 amino acids long. Germline V gene lookup returns CDR1 DFQATT and CDR2 SNEGSKA (reference sequence). The CDR3 loop reads CSATTAGTGGF. The CDR3 DNA follows: TGCAGTGCCACTACCGCCGGGACAGGGGGTTTT.

The chain carries TRBV7-9 and TRBJ1-1, with TRBD1 identical over 8 bases. The CDR3 length is 18 residues. The trim removed 5 bases at V and 5 bases at J, leaving 19 bases unmatched. Germline-derived CDR1 and CDR2 are SEHNR and FQNEAQ (reference sequence). The CDR3 sequence is CASSPRQGKGGGWTEAFF. The CDR3, as DNA: TGTGCCAGCAGCCCCCGACAGGGGAAAGGGGGGGGCTGGACTGAAGCTTTCTTT.

This clone showed up just once. This chain joins TRBV5-5 and TRBJ1-6; weak D call: TRBD1 (6 bases). V dropped 4 bases and J dropped 9 bases, with 17 bases sitting between them. The CDR3 totals 15 residues. Per the germline V gene, CDR1 is SGHKS and CDR2 is YYEKEE (reference sequence). The DNA of the CDR3 is TGTGCCAGCAGCCCGGGACACCGAGGGGTTTCACCCCTCCACTTT. Translated: CASSPGHRGVSPLHF.

This chain joins TRBV30 and TRBJ1-2; TRBD1 aligns across 9 bases. Trimming removed 0 bases from V and 10 bases from J; junction bases left unmatched: 9. The CDR3 covers 14 residues. Germline CDR1 GTSNPN, CDR2 SVGIG (reference sequence). The CDR3: CAWSVMGQGLIYTF. DNA of the CDR3: TGTGCCTGGAGTGTTATGGGACAGGGCCTTATCTACACCTTC.

This chain uses TRBV6-1 with TRBJ1-4; D remains ambiguous. The length of the CDR3 is 18 residues. V shed 0 bases and J shed 1 base, with 15 bases lying between them. Germline V gene sequence: CDR1 MNHNS, CDR2 SASEGT. CDR3 amino acids: CASSEAFLVEGTNEKLFF. The CDR3 DNA reads TGTGCCAGCAGTGAAGCGTTTTTGGTTGAGGGAACTAATGAAAAACTGTTTTTT.

The chain carries TRBV11-2 and TRBJ2-5, with D maybe TRBD1 (6 bases). Germline V gene data show CDR1 as SGHAT and CDR2 as FQNNGV. V lost 1 base, J lost 4 bases, and 10 bases lay in between. The CDR3 totals 14 residues. CDR3 DNA sequence: TGTGCCAGCAGCTTAGGGACAGAAGGAGAGACCCAGTACTTC. This translates into CASSLGTEGETQYF.

The rearrangement links TRBV4-1 to TRBJ2-7; maybe TRBD1 (6 bases). From germline, CDR1 is MGHRA and CDR2 YSYEKL. This CDR3 has 13 residues. V lost 4 bases to trimming and J lost 4 bases, with 11 bases between them. CDR3 coding DNA: TGCGCCAGCAGCCTCGGGACATTATACGAGCAGTACTTC. Protein product: CASSLGTLYEQYF.

The chain uses TRBV6-2 or TRBV6-3 and TRBJ2-1; 12 positions match TRBD2. Unmatched junction bases numbered 8, after V lost 2 bases and J lost 0 bases. CDR1 and CDR2 from the germline V gene are MNHEY and SVGEGT. The CDR3 runs to 19 residues. CDR3 sequence reads: CASSYPTSGGPPSYNEQFF. CDR3 bases: TGTGCCAGCAGTTACCCAACTAGCGGGGGGCCGCCCTCCTACAATGAGCAGTTCTTC.

The genes are TRBV7-9 and TRBJ1-4; 8 bases are a match to TRBD1. Trimming removed 2 bases from V and 2 bases from J; junction bases left unmatched: 10. CDR1 is SEHNR and CDR2 is FQNEAQ in the germline V gene (reference sequence). The CDR3 is made up of 18 amino acids. CDR3 sequence reads: CASSLRAGGVGTNEKLFF. The CDR3 nucleotides are TGTGCCAGCAGCTTAAGGGCAGGGGGCGTTGGGACTAATGAAAAACTGTTTTTT. The variable domain in full, completed from reference TRBV7-9 and TRBJ1-4, reads DTGVSQNPRHKITKRGQNVTFRCDPISEHNRLYWYRQTLGQGPEFLTYFQNEAQLEKSRLLSDRFSAERPKGSFSTLEIQRTEQGDSAMYLCASSLRAGGVGTNEKLFFGSGTQLSVL.

The rearrangement joins TRBV5-4 to TRBJ1-2; possibly TRBD1 for D (6 bases). Deletions cut 4 bases from V and 3 bases from J, with 16 bases between. Germline assignment: CDR1 SGHNT and CDR2 YYREEE (reference sequence). The CDR3 extends over 15 amino acids. This chain's CDR3 is CASSVKQGSDYGYTF. The CDR3, as DNA: TGTGCCAGCAGCGTGAAACAGGGATCGGACTATGGCTACACCTTC.